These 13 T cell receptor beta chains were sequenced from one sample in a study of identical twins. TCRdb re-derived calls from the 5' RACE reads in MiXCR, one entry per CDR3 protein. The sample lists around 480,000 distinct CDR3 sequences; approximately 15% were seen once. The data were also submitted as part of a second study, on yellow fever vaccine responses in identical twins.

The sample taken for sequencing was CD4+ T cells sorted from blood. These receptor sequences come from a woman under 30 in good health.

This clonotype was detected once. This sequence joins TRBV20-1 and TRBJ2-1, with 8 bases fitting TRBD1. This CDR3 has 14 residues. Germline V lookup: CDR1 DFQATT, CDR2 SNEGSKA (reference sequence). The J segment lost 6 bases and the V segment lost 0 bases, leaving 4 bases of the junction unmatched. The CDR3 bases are TGCAGTGCTAGAGATCTCAGGGGGCCCAATGAGCAGTTCTTC. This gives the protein CSARDLRGPNEQFF.

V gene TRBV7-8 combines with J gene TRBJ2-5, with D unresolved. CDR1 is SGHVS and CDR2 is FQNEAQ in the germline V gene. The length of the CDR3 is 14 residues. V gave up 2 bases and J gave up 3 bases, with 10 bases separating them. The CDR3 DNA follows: TGTGCCAGCAGCTTACTCGGGCGTGAAGAGACCCAGTACTTC. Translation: CASSLLGREETQYF.

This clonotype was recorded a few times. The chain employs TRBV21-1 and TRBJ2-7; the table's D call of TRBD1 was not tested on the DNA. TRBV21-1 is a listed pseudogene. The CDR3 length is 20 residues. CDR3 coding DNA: TGTGCCAGCAGCAAAATTGGTCACCCTGTTGGACACGACACCTGGTGCGAGCAGTACTTC. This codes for CASSKIGHPVGHDTWCEQYF.

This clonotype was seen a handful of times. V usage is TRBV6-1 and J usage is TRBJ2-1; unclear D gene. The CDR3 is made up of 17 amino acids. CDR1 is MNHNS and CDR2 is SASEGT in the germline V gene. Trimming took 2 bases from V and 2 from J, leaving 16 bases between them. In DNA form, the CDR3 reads TGTGCCAGCAGTGAAAGTGTCATCGGTCTTCCCTACAATGAGCAGTTCTTC. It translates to CASSESVIGLPYNEQFF.

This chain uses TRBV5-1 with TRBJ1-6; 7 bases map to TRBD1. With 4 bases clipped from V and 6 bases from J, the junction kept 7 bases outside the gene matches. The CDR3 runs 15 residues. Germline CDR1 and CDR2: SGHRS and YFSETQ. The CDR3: CASSGDRDSNSPLHF. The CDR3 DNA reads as TGCGCCAGCAGCGGAGACCGGGACAGTAATTCACCCCTCCACTTT.

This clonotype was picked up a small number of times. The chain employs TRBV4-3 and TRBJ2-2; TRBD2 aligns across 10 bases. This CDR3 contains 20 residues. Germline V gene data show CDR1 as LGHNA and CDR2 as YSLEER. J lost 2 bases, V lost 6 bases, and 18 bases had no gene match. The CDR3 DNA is TGCGCCAGCAGGCCACCCCCTCATTCGGAGCGGGAGGGAAACACCGGGGAGCTGTTTTTT. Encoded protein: CASRPPPHSEREGNTGELFF.

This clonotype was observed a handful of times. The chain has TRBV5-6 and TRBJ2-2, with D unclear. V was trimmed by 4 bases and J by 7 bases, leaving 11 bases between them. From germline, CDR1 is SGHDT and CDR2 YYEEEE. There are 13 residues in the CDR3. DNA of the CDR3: TGTGCCAGCAGCGTTGGCCACCTCGGGGAGCTGTTTTTT. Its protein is CASSVGHLGELFF.

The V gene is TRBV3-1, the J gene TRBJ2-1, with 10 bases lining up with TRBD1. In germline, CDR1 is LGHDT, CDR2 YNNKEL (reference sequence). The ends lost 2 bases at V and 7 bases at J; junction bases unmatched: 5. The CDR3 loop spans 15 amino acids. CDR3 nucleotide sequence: TGTGCCAGCAGCCAATGGGACAGGGGCGGGAATGAGCAGTTCTTC. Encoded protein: CASSQWDRGGNEQFF.

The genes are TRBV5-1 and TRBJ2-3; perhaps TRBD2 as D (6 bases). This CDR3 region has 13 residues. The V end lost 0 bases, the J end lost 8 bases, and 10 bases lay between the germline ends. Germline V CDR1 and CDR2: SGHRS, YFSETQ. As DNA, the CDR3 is TGCGCCAGCAGCTTGGCGGGAGTCCGTACGCAGTATTTT. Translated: CASSLAGVRTQYF.

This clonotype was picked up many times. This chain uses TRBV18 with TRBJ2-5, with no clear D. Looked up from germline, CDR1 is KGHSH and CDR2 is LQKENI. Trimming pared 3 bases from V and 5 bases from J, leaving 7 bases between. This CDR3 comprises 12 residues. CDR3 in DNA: TGTGCCAGCTCACCTCTTGTCGAGACCCAGTACTTC. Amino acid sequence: CASSPLVETQYF.

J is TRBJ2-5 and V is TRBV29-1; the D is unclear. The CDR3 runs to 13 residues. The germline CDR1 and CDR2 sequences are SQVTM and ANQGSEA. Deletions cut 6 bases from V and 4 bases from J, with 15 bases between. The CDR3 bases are TGCAGCGTGATACGTCGCGATCTAGAGACCCAGTACTTC. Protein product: CSVIRRDLETQYF.

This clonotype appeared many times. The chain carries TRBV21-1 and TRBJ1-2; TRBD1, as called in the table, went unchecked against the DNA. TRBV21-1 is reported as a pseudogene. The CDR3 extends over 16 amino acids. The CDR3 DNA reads TGTGCCAGCAGCGAACTGCGATTCCGGGGTCCATATGGCTACACCTTC. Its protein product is CASSELRFRGPYGYTF.

DNA of the CDR3: TGTGCCAGCACATCGAGTGGACTCGACAGCCTATTTAACTATGGCTACACCTTC. This gives the protein CASTSSGLDSLFNYGYTF. J is TRBJ1-2 and V is TRBV28, with D possibly matching TRBD1 (5 bases). The CDR3 loop spans 18 amino acids. Germline CDR1 and CDR2: MDHEN and SYDVKM. Deletions cut 7 bases from V and 1 base from J, with 25 bases between.